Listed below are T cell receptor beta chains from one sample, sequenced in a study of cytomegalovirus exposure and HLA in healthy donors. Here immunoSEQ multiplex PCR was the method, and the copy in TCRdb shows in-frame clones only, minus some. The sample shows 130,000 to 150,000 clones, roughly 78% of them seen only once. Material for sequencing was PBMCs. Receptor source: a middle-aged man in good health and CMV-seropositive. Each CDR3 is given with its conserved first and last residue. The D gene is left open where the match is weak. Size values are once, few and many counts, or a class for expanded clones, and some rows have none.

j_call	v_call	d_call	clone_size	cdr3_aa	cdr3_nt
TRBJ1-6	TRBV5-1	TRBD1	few	CASSLRQGNSPLHF	TGCGCCAGCAGCCTGCGACAGGGAAATTCACCCCTCCACTTT
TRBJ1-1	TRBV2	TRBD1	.	CASSEFRQGSYTEAFF	TGTGCCAGCAGTGAATTCCGACAGGGATCGTACACTGAAGCTTTCTTT
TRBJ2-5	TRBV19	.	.	CASSPHRGQETQYF	TGTGCCAGTAGTCCACACCGGGGGCAAGAGACCCAGTACTTC
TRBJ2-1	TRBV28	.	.	CASSSLGQGGGNEQFF	TGTGCCAGCAGTTCCCTAGGCCAAGGAGGAGGCAATGAGCAGTTCTTC
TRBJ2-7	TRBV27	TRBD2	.	CASSGTSGSREQYF	TGTGCCAGTTCAGGCACTAGCGGGAGTAGGGAGCAGTACTTC
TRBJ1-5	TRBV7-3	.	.	CASSLEGFYSNQPQHF	TGTGCCAGCAGCTTGGAGGGCTTTTATAGCAATCAGCCCCAGCATTTT
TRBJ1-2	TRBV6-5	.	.	CASSYAQTVNYGYTF	TGTGCCAGCAGTTACGCACAGACCGTTAACTATGGCTACACCTTC
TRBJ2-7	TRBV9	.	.	CASSVGGEREPDEQYF	TGTGCCAGCAGCGTAGGGGGGGAGAGGGAGCCGGACGAGCAGTACTTC
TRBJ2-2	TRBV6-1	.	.	CASIELGELFF	TGTGCCAGCATCGAACTCGGGGAGCTGTTTTTT
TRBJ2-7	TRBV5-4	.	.	CASSSGTQVPIYEQYF	TGTGCCAGCAGCTCCGGGACACAAGTTCCAATCTACGAGCAGTACTTC
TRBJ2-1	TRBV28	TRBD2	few	CASRAGNEQFF	TGTGCTTCAAGAGCGGGAAATGAGCAGTTCTTC
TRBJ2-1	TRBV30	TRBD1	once	CAWSPWGTAYNEQFF	TGTGCCTGGAGTCCCTGGGGGACAGCGTACAATGAGCAGTTCTTC
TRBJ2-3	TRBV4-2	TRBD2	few	CASSLSGRGTDTQYF	TGTGCCAGCAGCCTTAGCGGGAGGGGCACAGATACGCAGTATTTT
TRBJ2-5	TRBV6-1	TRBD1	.	CASRDRRGETQYF	TGTGCCAGCAGGGACAGGCGAGGGGAGACCCAGTACTTC
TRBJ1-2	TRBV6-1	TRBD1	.	CASSEGQGLHGYTF	TGTGCCAGCAGTGAGGGACAGGGACTTCATGGCTACACCTTC
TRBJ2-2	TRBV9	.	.	CASSIFGSFTSSFLKANTGELFF	TGTGCCAGCAGCATATTCGGTAGTTTTACTAGTTCGTTTCTAAAAGCGAACACCGGGGAGCTGTTTTTT
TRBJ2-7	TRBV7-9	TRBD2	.	CASSRTSGSNYEQYF	TGTGCCAGCAGCCGTACTAGCGGGTCTAACTACGAGCAGTACTTC
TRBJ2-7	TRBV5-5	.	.	CASSLVTVAYEQYF	TGTGCCAGCAGCTTGGTGACAGTGGCCTACGAGCAGTACTTC